This T cell receptor (beta chain) was captured by sequencing in a study of blood T cell repertoires in COVID-19. For the study at large: Collection of acute and convalescent COVID-19 samples took place in the United States, Italy and Spain. From T cells, B-cell-depleted T cells, or PBMCs came the material, which was cDNA or gDNA.

Libraries were prepared by immunoSEQ multiplex PCR; TCRdb keeps only in-frame clonotypes and omits some of them. The data hold 150,000 to 170,000 clones, with about 90% observed a single time. Germline loops: CDR1 SGHAT, CDR2 FQNNGV. CDR3 length: 14 amino acids. The V segment lost 5 bases and the J segment 8 bases; nucleotides outside the gene matches: 6. The chain uses TRBV11-2 and TRBJ1-2, with 12 bases aligning to TRBD1. Sequencing was performed on peripheral blood. The TCR comes from a man aged 45 to 65 with acute or convalescent COVID-19. Written as DNA, the CDR3 is TGTGCCAGCAGCGCTGGGACAGGGGGCTGGGGCTACACCTTC. Encoded protein: CASSAGTGGWGYTF.